The clone carrying this TCR beta chain was counted many times. Antigen: not known. The record originates from a study of regulatory T cells in long-lasting Graves disease. Study overall: Less than 3 months of antithyroid drugs had been taken by newly diagnosed Graves' patients.

Time point in this sample: newly diagnosed GD, antithyroid drugs for less than 3 months. PBMC-extracted RNA yielded the TCR library. V lost 8 bases, J lost 6 bases, and 11 bases stayed unmatched. The CDR3 spans 15 residues. Per the germline V gene, CDR1 is MNHEY and CDR2 is SVGEGT. Broader study findings: Limited samples may have lowered accuracy.

To make TCR beta libraries, researchers used iRepertoire HTBI primers and Arm-PCR of CDR3 regions. MiXCR, applied by TCRdb to the multiplex PCR reads, yields one record per CDR3 protein. The sample includes about 430,000 distinct CDR3 sequences, approximately 16% of them seen just once. These data were likewise used in another study, on T cells in Graves' hyperthyroidism and ophthalmopathy.

The source material was peripheral blood mononuclear cells (PBMCs), sampled at new diagnosis, from a patient treated with antithyroid drugs. This clonotype was obtained from a middle-aged woman with Graves disease. The chain links TRBV6-2 or TRBV6-3 to TRBJ2-1, with 9 nucleotides matching TRBD2. CDR3 amino acids: CASGLLAGPFNEQFF. CDR3 nucleotides: TGTGCCAGCGGCCTCCTAGCGGGACCGTTCAATGAGCAGTTCTTC.